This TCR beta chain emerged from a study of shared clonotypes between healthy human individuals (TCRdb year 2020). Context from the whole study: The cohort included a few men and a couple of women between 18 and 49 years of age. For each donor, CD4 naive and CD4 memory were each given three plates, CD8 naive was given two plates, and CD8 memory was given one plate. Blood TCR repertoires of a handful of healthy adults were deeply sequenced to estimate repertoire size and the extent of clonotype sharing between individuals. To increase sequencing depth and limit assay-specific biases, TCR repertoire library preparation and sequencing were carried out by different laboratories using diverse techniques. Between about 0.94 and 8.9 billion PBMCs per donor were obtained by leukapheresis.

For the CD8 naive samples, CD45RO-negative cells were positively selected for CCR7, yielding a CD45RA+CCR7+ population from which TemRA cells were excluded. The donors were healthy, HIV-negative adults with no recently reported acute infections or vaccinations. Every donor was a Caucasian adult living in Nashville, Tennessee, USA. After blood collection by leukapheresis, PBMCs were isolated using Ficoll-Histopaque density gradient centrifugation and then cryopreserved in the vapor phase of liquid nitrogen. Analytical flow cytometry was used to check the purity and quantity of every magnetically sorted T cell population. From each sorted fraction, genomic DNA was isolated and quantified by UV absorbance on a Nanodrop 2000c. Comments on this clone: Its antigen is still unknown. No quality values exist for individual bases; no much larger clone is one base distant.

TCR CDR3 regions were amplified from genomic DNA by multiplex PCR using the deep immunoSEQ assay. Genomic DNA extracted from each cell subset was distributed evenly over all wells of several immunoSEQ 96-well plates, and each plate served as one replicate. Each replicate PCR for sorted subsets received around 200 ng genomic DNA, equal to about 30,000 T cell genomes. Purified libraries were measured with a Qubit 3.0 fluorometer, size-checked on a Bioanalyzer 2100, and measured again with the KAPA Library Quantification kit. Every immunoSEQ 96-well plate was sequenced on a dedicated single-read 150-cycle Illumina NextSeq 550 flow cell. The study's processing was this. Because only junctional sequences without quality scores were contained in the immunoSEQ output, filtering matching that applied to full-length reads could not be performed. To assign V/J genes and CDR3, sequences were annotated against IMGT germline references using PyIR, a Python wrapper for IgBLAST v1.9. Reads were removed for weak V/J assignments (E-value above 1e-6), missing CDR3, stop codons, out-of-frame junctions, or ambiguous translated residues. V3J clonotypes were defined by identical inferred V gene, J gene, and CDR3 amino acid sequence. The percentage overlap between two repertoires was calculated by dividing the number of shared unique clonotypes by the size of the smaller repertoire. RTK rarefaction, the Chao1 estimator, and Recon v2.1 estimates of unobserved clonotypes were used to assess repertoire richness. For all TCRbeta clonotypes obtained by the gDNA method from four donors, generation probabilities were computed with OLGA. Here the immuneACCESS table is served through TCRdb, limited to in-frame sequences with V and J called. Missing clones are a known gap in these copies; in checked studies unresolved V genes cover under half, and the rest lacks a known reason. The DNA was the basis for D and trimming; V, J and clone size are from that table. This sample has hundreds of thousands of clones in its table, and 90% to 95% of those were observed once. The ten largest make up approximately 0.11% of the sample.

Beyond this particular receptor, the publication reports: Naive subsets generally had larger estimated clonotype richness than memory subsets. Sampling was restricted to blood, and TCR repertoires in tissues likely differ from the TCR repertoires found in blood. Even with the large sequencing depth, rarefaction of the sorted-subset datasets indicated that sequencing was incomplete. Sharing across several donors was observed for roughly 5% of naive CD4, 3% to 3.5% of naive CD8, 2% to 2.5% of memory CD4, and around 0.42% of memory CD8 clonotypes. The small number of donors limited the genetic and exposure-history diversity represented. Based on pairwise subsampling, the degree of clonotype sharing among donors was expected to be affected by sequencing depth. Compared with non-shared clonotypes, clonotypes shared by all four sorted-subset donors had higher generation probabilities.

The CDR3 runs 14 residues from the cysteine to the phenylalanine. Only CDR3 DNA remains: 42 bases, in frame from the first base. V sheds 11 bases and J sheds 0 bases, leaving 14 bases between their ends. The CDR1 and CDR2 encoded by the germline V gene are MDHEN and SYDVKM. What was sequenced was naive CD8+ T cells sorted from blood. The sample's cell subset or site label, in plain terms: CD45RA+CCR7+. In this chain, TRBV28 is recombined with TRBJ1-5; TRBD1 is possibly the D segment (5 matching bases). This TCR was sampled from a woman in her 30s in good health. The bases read TGTGCCTCCTACGGGGGTTATAGCAATCAGCCCCAGCATTTT. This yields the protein CASYGGYSNQPQHF. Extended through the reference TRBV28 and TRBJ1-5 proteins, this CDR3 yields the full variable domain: DVKVTQSSRYLVKRTGEKVFLECVQDMDHENMFWYRQDPGLGLRLIYFSYDVKMKEKGDIPEGYSVSREKKERFSLILESASTNQTSMYLCASYGGYSNQPQHFGDGTRLSIL.